The 20 T cell receptor beta chains in this list originate from one sample, sequenced in a study of blood T cell repertoires in COVID-19 (dated by TCRdb to 2018 to 2021). Libraries were made using the immunoSEQ multiplex PCR assay. What TCRdb holds here is the immuneACCESS table cut down to in-frame rearrangements. Part of the clones is not present; checked against another copy, under half of the missing clones reflect an unresolved V gene, and the others are unexplained. The sample includes about 200,000 clones, with roughly nine tenths observed a single time. The top ten clonotypes cover roughly a tenth of the sample. The sequenced material came from peripheral blood. All receptors derive from a woman in her fifties or sixties with COVID-19, enrolled during active disease.

The rearrangement uses TRBV27 and TRBJ2-1; TRBD1 agrees at 7 bases. This CDR3 is 15 amino acids long. V dropped 3 bases and J dropped 1; count of bases not matched to a gene: 3. Germline V CDR1 and CDR2: MNHEY, SMNVEV (reference sequence). Here the CDR3 reads CASSFRGLSYNEQFF. The CDR3 coding sequence is TGTGCCAGCAGTTTCAGGGGGTTATCCTACAATGAGCAGTTCTTC.

CDR3 nucleotides: TGTGCCACCAGTGATTGGGCGGGGGGCCGTAATGAGCAGTTCTTC. As protein: CATSDWAGGRNEQFF. The J gene is TRBJ2-1, the V gene TRBV24-1; TRBD2 matches at 8 bases. Germline V gene lookup returns CDR1 KGHDR and CDR2 SFDVKD. Trimming removed 2 bases from V and 7 bases from J; junction bases left unmatched: 6. The CDR3 sequence is 15 residues long.

To note about this clone: Other DNA sequences within the sample encode an identical CDR3. This chain joins TRBV5-1 and TRBJ1-2, with TRBD1 matching 9 bases. Looked up from germline, CDR1 is SGHRS and CDR2 is YFSETQ. Losses at the gene ends were 2 bases for V and 2 bases for J; bases not matched to a gene: 4. The CDR3 contains 15 residues. In DNA, the CDR3 is TGCGCCAGCAGCTTAGACAGGGGGATGAACTATGGCTACACCTTC. As protein: CASSLDRGMNYGYTF. The full variable domain, in which reference TRBV5-1 and TRBJ1-2 provide the parts outside the CDR3, is KAGVTQTPRYLIKTRGQQVTLSCSPISGHRSVSWYQQTPGQGLQFLFEYFSETQRNKGNFPGRFSGRQFSNSRSEMNVSTLELGDSALYLCASSLDRGMNYGYTFGSGTRLTVV.

V usage is TRBV3-1 (or the pseudogene TRBV3-2) and J usage is TRBJ2-3; TRBD2 might be the D (6 bases). The ends were cut back, 8 bases at V and 4 bases at J, with 13 bases in the middle. Germline-derived CDR1 and CDR2 are LGHDT and YNNKEL (reference sequence). This CDR3 has 13 amino acids. The DNA of the CDR3 is TGTGCCAGCGGCGCGCGGGGCGCAGATACGCAGTATTTT. Protein: CASGARGADTQYF.

The chain combines TRBV3-1 (or the pseudogene TRBV3-2) with TRBJ1-6, with 8 positions matching TRBD1. The CDR3 is 15 residues long. Germline V gene data show CDR1 as LGHDT and CDR2 as YNNKEL (reference sequence). V dropped 4 bases and J dropped 6; count of bases not matched to a gene: 5. In DNA form, the CDR3 reads TGTGCCAGCAGCCCCGACAGGGGAAGTAATTCACCCCTCCACTTT. Translating it yields CASSPDRGSNSPLHF.

The V call is TRBV7-8, the J call TRBJ2-5, with 12 bases lining up with TRBD2. The trim removed 2 bases at V and 2 bases at J, leaving 12 bases unmatched. The CDR3 length is 19 residues. Germline V lookup: CDR1 SGHVS, CDR2 FQNEAQ. The CDR3, as DNA: TGTGCCAGCAGCTTACGGTCGTCTAGCGGGGGGGTTACTCAAGAGACCCAGTACTTC. Residues: CASSLRSSSGGVTQETQYF. The variable domain in full, completed from reference TRBV7-8 and TRBJ2-5, reads GAGVSQSPRYKVAKRGQDVALRCDPISGHVSLFWYQQALGQGPEFLTYFQNEAQLDKSGLPSDRFFAERPEGSVSTLKIQRTQQEDSAVYLCASSLRSSSGGVTQETQYFGPGTRLLVL.

The chain couples TRBV2 to TRBJ2-7; D gene uncertain. The V end lost 7 bases, the J end lost 2 bases, and 12 bases lay between the germline ends. CDR1 is SNHLY and CDR2 is FYNNEI in the germline V gene. The CDR3 loop spans 13 amino acids. This CDR3 reads CASTATATYEQYV. The DNA of the CDR3 is TGTGCCAGCACTGCGACTGCCACCTACGAGCAGTACGTC.

This chain uses TRBV28 with TRBJ1-1; D perhaps matches TRBD1 (5 bases). The CDR3 has 14 residues. Germline loops: CDR1 MDHEN, CDR2 SYDVKM. V lost 7 bases to trimming and J lost 0 bases, with 12 bases between them. CDR3 residues: CASTWGGLNTEAFF. CDR3 DNA sequence: TGTGCCAGCACCTGGGGGGGACTGAACACTGAAGCTTTCTTT.

With regard to this clone: Within the sample, other DNA sequences also encode this same CDR3. The CDR3 DNA reads as TGTGCCAGCCGGCCCTCAGGCACCGGGGAGCTGTTTTTT. Translating gives CASRPSGTGELFF. This chain links TRBV2 with TRBJ2-2; D gene uncertain. This CDR3 region has 13 residues. The V end lost 8 bases, the J end lost 4 bases, and 11 bases lay between the germline ends. Germline CDR1 is SNHLY and CDR2 is FYNNEI. Drawing the rest from reference TRBV2 and TRBJ2-2, the complete variable domain is EPEVTQTPSHQVTQMGQEVILRCVPISNHLYFYWYRQILGQKVEFLVSFYNNEISEKSEIFDDQFSVERPDGSNFTLKIRSTKLEDSAMYFCASRPSGTGELFFGEGSRLTVL.

This sequence joins TRBV7-3 and TRBJ2-7, with D uncertain. The CDR3 spans 18 residues. V was clipped by 1 base and J by 1 base, with 20 bases between them. Germline lookup yields CDR1 SGHTA and CDR2 FQGTGA. In DNA, the CDR3 is TGTGCCAGCAGCTTAAGAATGCGGTTCAACGGTGAATCCTACGAGCAGTACTTC. It yields the protein CASSLRMRFNGESYEQYF.

The chain has TRBV10-3 and TRBJ2-5, with TRBD1 matching 7 bases. CDR3 size: 14 residues. Per germline, CDR1 ENHRY and CDR2 SYGVKD. V was clipped by 6 bases and J by 5 bases; unmatched bases: 9. The CDR3 sequence is CAIRGDRTVETQYF. The CDR3 DNA reads TGTGCCATCAGGGGGGACAGAACAGTGGAGACCCAGTACTTC.

This rearrangement joins TRBV3-1 (or the pseudogene TRBV3-2) to TRBJ1-2; 7 bases align to TRBD1. V lost 3 bases and J lost 7; bases outside the gene matches: 5. CDR3 length: 13 amino acids. Germline loops: CDR1 LGHDT, CDR2 YNNKEL (reference sequence). CDR3 in DNA: TGTGCCAGCAGCCACACAGGGGATCCTGGCTACACCTTC. Its protein product is CASSHTGDPGYTF.

Here the CDR3 DNA reads TGTGCCAGCAGTTACAGCGGGACCAATTCACCCCTCCACTTT. The encoded protein is CASSYSGTNSPLHF. This chain joins TRBV6-6 and TRBJ1-6, with D possibly matching TRBD1 (5 bases). Per germline, CDR1 MNHNY and CDR2 SVGAGI (reference sequence). The CDR3 sequence is 14 residues long. The germline V and J ends were trimmed by 2 bases and 7 bases, with 9 bases remaining between them.

V gene TRBV6-2 or TRBV6-3 combines with J gene TRBJ2-3; 12 bases fit TRBD2. The CDR3 consists of 20 residues. Germline-derived CDR1 and CDR2 are MNHEY and SVGEGT. Germline trimming cut 2 bases from V and 5 bases from J; bases unmatched to any gene: 17. CDR3 nucleotides: TGTGCCAGCAGTTACCCCCCGGGGCTAGCGGGGGGGCCCTATCAAGATACGCAGTATTTT. This codes for CASSYPPGLAGGPYQDTQYF.

This clone occurred a few times. The chain has TRBV5-6 and TRBJ2-7, with unresolved D. This CDR3 comprises 15 residues. CDR1 is SGHDT, CDR2 YYEEEE, per germline. The V end was cut by 6 bases, the J end by 4 bases, with 20 bases between. In nucleotides, the CDR3 is TGTGCCAGCAAAACTCGACTGAAACCCCCATACGAGCAGTACGTC. Translation gives CASKTRLKPPYEQYV.

This CDR3 is CASSLDGFSNSPLHF. The CDR3 nucleotides are TGTGCCAGCAGCTTAGATGGCTTTTCGAATTCACCCCTCCACTTT. The V and J genes are TRBV11-2 and TRBJ1-6; D is uncertain. CDR3 size: 15 residues. CDR1 is SGHAT, CDR2 FQNNGV, per germline. V dropped 0 bases and J dropped 7 bases, with 10 bases sitting between them.

The chain joins TRBV5-1 to TRBJ1-1; 7 nucleotides line up with TRBD1. Per the germline V gene, CDR1 is SGHRS and CDR2 is YFSETQ. This CDR3 has 15 amino acids. The junction had 8 bases not matched to a gene; V was cut back by 1 base and J by 5 bases. The DNA for the CDR3 is TGCGCCAGCAGCTTGTACGGGGGCAGGGGGACTGAAGCTTTCTTT. It specifies CASSLYGGRGTEAFF.

The rearrangement links TRBV12-5 to TRBJ2-1; 8 bases align to TRBD1. This CDR3 region has 15 residues. Unmatched junction bases numbered 5, after V lost 5 bases and J lost 2 bases. Germline CDR1 LGHNT, CDR2 FRNRAP. The CDR3 DNA reads as TGTGCTAGTGGTCCGGGACAGGCGACCTACAATGAGCAGTTCTTC. Translated: CASGPGQATYNEQFF.

The chain is built from TRBV10-3 and TRBJ2-7; D not certain. The CDR3 loop spans 12 amino acids. V was pared by 4 bases and J by 2 bases, with 6 bases between. In germline, CDR1 is ENHRY, CDR2 SYGVKD. This chain's CDR3 is CAISGPAYEQYF. The CDR3 DNA sequence: TGTGCCATCAGTGGCCCAGCCTACGAGCAGTACTTC.

The chain couples TRBV7-2 to TRBJ2-3, with 12 bases matching TRBD2. Trimming took 1 base from V and 3 from J; bases not matched to a gene: 5. The CDR3 has 17 residues. Germline CDR1 reads SGHTA; CDR2 reads FQGNSA. In nucleotides, the CDR3 is TGTGCCAGCAGCTTAGTGGCTAGCGGGGGGGGGACAGATACGCAGTATTTT. Its translation is CASSLVASGGGTDTQYF. Supplemented by reference TRBV7-2 and TRBJ2-3, the full variable domain reads GAGVSQSPSNKVTEKGKDVELRCDPISGHTALYWYRQSLGQGLEFLIYFQGNSAPDKSGLPSDRFSAERTGGSVSTLTIQRTQQEDSAVYLCASSLVASGGGTDTQYFGPGTRLTVL.